The 20 T cell receptor beta chains in this list originate from one sample, sequenced in a study of shared clonotypes between healthy human individuals. Naive CD8 cells lacked CD45RO and underwent positive selection for CCR7, leaving out terminally differentiated effector memory CD45RA+ cells. Only in-frame clones appear in the TCRdb table, and some are missing; sequencing was by immunoSEQ multiplex PCR. The sample lists millions of clones, around 96% seen once, with approximately 1.2% in the top ten. The sequenced sample consisted of naive CD8+ T cells sorted from blood. The source of these receptors is a man aged 18 to 30 in good health.

V and J are TRBV29-1 and TRBJ2-3, with TRBD1 matching over 7 bases. In germline, CDR1 is SQVTM, CDR2 ANQGSEA. The CDR3 totals 14 residues. The trim removed 4 bases at V and 5 bases at J, leaving 9 bases unmatched. This CDR3 is CSVVRQGVEDTQYF. CDR3 bases: TGCAGCGTTGTGCGGCAGGGGGTGGAAGATACGCAGTATTTT.

V usage is TRBV7-6 and J usage is TRBJ1-4; D not certain. CDR3 size: 15 residues. Looked up from germline, CDR1 is SGHVS and CDR2 is FNYEAQ. Between the trimmed V and J ends, which lost 4 bases and 8 bases, there was a span of 17 bases. CDR3: CASSSGRNIQEKLFF. The CDR3 DNA is TGTGCCAGCAGCTCCGGCAGGAACATACAGGAAAAACTGTTTTTT.

The chain joins TRBV7-9 to TRBJ2-7, with 8 bases matching TRBD1. CDR1 and CDR2 from the germline V gene are SEHNR and FQNEAQ (reference sequence). CDR3 length equals 16 residues. The trim removed 5 bases at V and 4 bases at J, leaving 13 bases unmatched. As DNA, the CDR3 is TGTGCCAGCAGCCCTGCCGGGACAGGAGTCATATACGAGCAGTACTTC. Amino acids: CASSPAGTGVIYEQYF.

V and J are TRBV5-1 and TRBJ2-5, with 9 bases lining up with TRBD1. With V trimmed by 0 bases and J by 5 bases, 11 bases remained unmatched. Germline V gene lookup returns CDR1 SGHRS and CDR2 YFSETQ. The CDR3 sequence is 17 residues long. The CDR3 loop reads CASSLGDREWIGETQYF. The CDR3 DNA reads TGCGCCAGCAGCTTGGGGGACAGGGAATGGATAGGGGAGACCCAGTACTTC.

The chain is built from TRBV11-1 and TRBJ2-7; D could derive from TRBD1 or TRBD2 (8 bases each). Trimming cost V 5 bases and J 7 bases, with 24 bases left between them. The CDR3 has 16 amino acids. The germline V gene encodes CDR1 SGHAT and CDR2 FQDESV (reference sequence). CDR3 nucleotides: TGTGCCAGCAGCCCCGGACAGGGACTAGGCATTGGGGAGCAGTACTTC. This encodes CASSPGQGLGIGEQYF.

Only one count was recorded for this clone. The chain combines TRBV19 with TRBJ1-2, with D possibly matching TRBD1 (6 bases). The CDR3 totals 13 residues. Trimming removed 10 bases at V and 2 bases at J, with 14 bases between. Per the germline V gene, CDR1 is LNHDA and CDR2 is SQIVND (reference sequence). The CDR3 reads CATARDTNYGYTF. In nucleotides, the CDR3 is TGTGCCACCGCCCGGGACACCAACTATGGCTACACCTTC. Full variable domain (outside the CDR3, taken from reference TRBV19 and TRBJ1-2): DGGITQSPKYLFRKEGQNVTLSCEQNLNHDAMYWYRQDPGQGLRLIYYSQIVNDFQKGDIAEGYSVSREKKESFPLTVTSAQKNPTAFYLCATARDTNYGYTFGSGTRLTVV.

The chain couples TRBV7-6 to TRBJ2-6; 11 positions match TRBD2. The CDR3 runs to 18 residues. Germline V gene lookup returns CDR1 SGHVS and CDR2 FNYEAQ. V was clipped by 3 bases and J by 1 base; unmatched bases: 5. The CDR3 region has the DNA TGTGCCAGCAGCTTGCTAGCGGGGGGCTCATCTGGGGCCAACGTCCTGACTTTC. It encodes CASSLLAGGSSGANVLTF.

V and J are TRBV19 and TRBJ2-1; 11 nucleotides align to TRBD2. Germline CDR1 reads LNHDA; CDR2 reads SQIVND (reference sequence). CDR3 length: 15 residues. Trimming took 3 bases from V and 7 from J; bases not matched to a gene: 5. CDR3 sequence reads: CASSMGSGRVNEQFF. CDR3 nucleotides: TGTGCCAGTAGTATGGGTAGCGGGAGGGTGAATGAGCAGTTCTTC.

Here the CDR3 reads CASSQGSGGGGEQFF. Written as DNA, the CDR3 is TGCGCCAGCAGCCAAGGTTCAGGGGGAGGGGGTGAGCAGTTCTTC. The V call is TRBV4-3, the J call TRBJ2-1; the D gene could be TRBD1 or TRBD2 (7 bases each). Trimming shortened V by 1 base and J by 9 bases, and 16 bases separated the two germline ends. Germline V gives CDR1 LGHNA, CDR2 YSLEER. The CDR3 spans 15 residues.

V is TRBV4-1 and J is TRBJ2-5; 7 bases line up with TRBD2. With V trimmed by 0 bases and J by 1 base, 2 bases remained unmatched. The CDR3 consists of 15 residues. Germline-derived CDR1 and CDR2 are MGHRA and YSYEKL. CDR3 nucleotide sequence: TGCGCCAGCAGCCAAGAGGGGACTATCCAAGAGACCCAGTACTTC. Translated, it gives CASSQEGTIQETQYF.

This clone was observed once. The sample has other DNA sequences that encode this CDR3 too. The chain carries TRBV5-1 and TRBJ1-1, with D maybe TRBD1 (5 bases). The V end was cut by 2 bases, the J end by 5 bases, with 10 bases between. This CDR3 comprises 13 residues. Germline values: CDR1 SGHRS, CDR2 YFSETQ. For the CDR3, the DNA is TGCGCCAGCAGCTTAGGGGAGGGGACTGAAGCTTTCTTT. This gives the protein CASSLGEGTEAFF. Complete variable domain (other parts from reference TRBV5-1 and TRBJ1-1): KAGVTQTPRYLIKTRGQQVTLSCSPISGHRSVSWYQQTPGQGLQFLFEYFSETQRNKGNFPGRFSGRQFSNSRSEMNVSTLELGDSALYLCASSLGEGTEAFFGQGTRLTVV.

The gene calls are TRBV7-9 and TRBJ2-5, with 8 bases identical to TRBD1. The germline V gene encodes CDR1 SEHNR and CDR2 FQNEAQ (reference sequence). The CDR3 spans 15 residues. Losses at the gene ends were 4 bases for V and 4 bases for J; bases not matched to a gene: 8. CDR3 amino acids: CASSSDRALGETQYF. The CDR3 DNA is TGTGCCAGCAGCTCGGACAGGGCGCTAGGAGAGACCCAGTACTTC.

The chain employs TRBV9 and TRBJ2-1; D ambiguous. Germline lookup yields CDR1 SGDLS and CDR2 YYNGEE. The CDR3 is 12 amino acids. V dropped 4 bases and J dropped 5 bases, with 7 bases sitting between them. CDR3 in amino acids: CASSPPDNEQFF. The CDR3 coding sequence is TGTGCCAGCAGCCCCCCAGACAATGAGCAGTTCTTC.

This clone has only a few counts. Other DNA sequences in this sample translate to the same CDR3. This rearrangement joins TRBV30 to TRBJ1-2; no reliable D call. CDR1 and CDR2 from the germline V gene are GTSNPN and SVGIG (reference sequence). With 4 bases removed from V and 4 bases from J, the gap between germline ends came to 10 bases. The CDR3 totals 12 residues. CDR3: CAWTPTGYGYTF. CDR3 bases: TGTGCCTGGACCCCGACGGGCTATGGCTACACCTTC.

This chain uses TRBV5-1 with TRBJ1-1; weak D call: TRBD1 (6 bases). The V end lost 4 bases, the J end lost 3 bases, and 16 bases lay between the germline ends. Per germline, CDR1 SGHRS and CDR2 YFSETQ. The CDR3 runs 15 residues. The DNA of the CDR3 is TGCGCCAGCAGCCCCGCCCCAGGGGACTACACTGAAGCTTTCTTT. This gives the protein CASSPAPGDYTEAFF.

The genes are TRBV5-1 and TRBJ2-3; no clear D gene. Between the trimmed V and J ends, which lost 4 bases and 1 base, there was a span of 4 bases. CDR3 length equals 12 residues. Germline values: CDR1 SGHRS, CDR2 YFSETQ. The CDR3 is CASSTGTDTQYF. In nucleotides, the CDR3 is TGCGCCAGCAGCACCGGCACAGATACGCAGTATTTT. Full variable domain (outside the CDR3, taken from reference TRBV5-1 and TRBJ2-3): KAGVTQTPRYLIKTRGQQVTLSCSPISGHRSVSWYQQTPGQGLQFLFEYFSETQRNKGNFPGRFSGRQFSNSRSEMNVSTLELGDSALYLCASSTGTDTQYFGPGTRLTVL.

In its sample, this clone was seen a few times. This chain links TRBV19 with TRBJ2-5, with D tentatively TRBD1 (6 bases). This CDR3 has 14 residues. V lost 4 bases and J lost 4, with 13 bases in between. CDR1 is LNHDA and CDR2 is SQIVND in the germline V gene (reference sequence). The CDR3 nucleotides read TGTGCCAGTAGTAACAGGGTATCGGGAGAGACCCAGTACTTC. Protein product: CASSNRVSGETQYF. The entire variable domain, with the rest obtained from reference TRBV19 and TRBJ2-5, is as follows: DGGITQSPKYLFRKEGQNVTLSCEQNLNHDAMYWYRQDPGQGLRLIYYSQIVNDFQKGDIAEGYSVSREKKESFPLTVTSAQKNPTAFYLCASSNRVSGETQYFGPGTRLLVL.

This sequence joins TRBV6-1 and TRBJ1-1; TRBD1 matches at 7 bases. The ends lost 0 bases at V and 6 bases at J; junction bases unmatched: 13. The CDR3 consists of 17 residues. Germline lookup yields CDR1 MNHNS and CDR2 SASEGT. CDR3 nucleotides: TGTGCCAGCAGTGAAGCGACAGGGTGGGGGAACCGGCCTGAAGCTTTCTTT. Encoded protein: CASSEATGWGNRPEAFF.

V gene TRBV28 combines with J gene TRBJ2-5, with 7 bases matching TRBD1. The CDR3 has 15 amino acids. V trimming: 2 bases; J trimming: 1 base; junction bases outside the gene matches: 4. CDR1 is MDHEN, CDR2 SYDVKM, per germline. This CDR3 reads CASSLLGDSQETQYF. DNA for the CDR3: TGTGCCAGCAGTTTACTGGGGGACAGCCAAGAGACCCAGTACTTC.

This clone was observed a single time. The chain has TRBV30 and TRBJ2-7; TRBD2 matches 9 bases. Losses at the gene ends were 4 bases for V and 5 bases for J; bases not matched to a gene: 9. Germline CDR1 reads GTSNPN; CDR2 reads SVGIG (reference sequence). This CDR3 region has 14 residues. CDR3 DNA: TGTGCCTGGACCGAGGGACTAGCAATCCACGAGCAGTACTTC. This sequence encodes CAWTEGLAIHEQYF. The whole variable domain, remainder taken from reference TRBV30 and TRBJ2-7, is SQTIHQWPATLVQPVGSPLSLECTVEGTSNPNLYWYRQAAGRGLQLLFYSVGIGQISSEVPQNLSASRPQDRQFILSSKKLLLSDSGFYLCAWTEGLAIHEQYFGPGTRLTVT.